Following are 9 T cell receptor beta chains from one sample sequenced in a study of regulatory and conventional T cells in RAG deficiency. Using immunoSEQ multiplex PCR, the repertoire was profiled, and TCRdb retains in-frame clones only, with some absent. The repertoire includes almost 35,000 clones, around 76% of them detected once, and just under 3.5% sits in the top ten. The sorted conventional CD4+ T cells were CD25-low and CD127-high, with genomic DNA sequenced. The same specimen was also included in a second study, on regulatory T cells. That paper notes: Primers: 52 TRBV forward and 13 TRBJ reverse.

Sequencing was done on a sample of CD4+ effector T cells sorted from blood. Receptor source: a human donor in good health.

V usage is TRBV7-9 and J usage is TRBJ1-6, with 9 bases that match TRBD1. Per germline, CDR1 SEHNR and CDR2 FQNEAQ (reference sequence). The CDR3 spans 16 residues. V was clipped by 5 bases and J by 7 bases; unmatched bases: 9. In nucleotides, the CDR3 is TGTGCCAGCAGCCGGGGACAGGGAACTTCAAATTCACCCCTCCACTTT. Residues: CASSRGQGTSNSPLHF.

This sequence joins TRBV6-5 and TRBJ2-7; 7 bases fit TRBD1. V dropped 4 bases and J dropped 5; count of bases not matched to a gene: 2. Germline-derived CDR1 and CDR2 are MNHEY and SVGAGI. The CDR3 consists of 12 residues. CDR3 in DNA: TGTGCCAGCAGTTCACAGGGGCACGAGCAGTACTTC. Encoded protein: CASSSQGHEQYF.

CDR3 protein: CASSLPYRDRVSYGYTF. CDR3 sequence (DNA): TGTGCCAGCTCACTACCCTATCGGGACAGGGTATCCTATGGCTACACCTTC. The V gene is TRBV18, the J gene TRBJ1-2; 9 nucleotides align to TRBD1. CDR3 length: 17 residues. Germline lookup yields CDR1 KGHSH and CDR2 LQKENI. Losses at the gene ends were 4 bases for V and 4 bases for J; bases not matched to a gene: 13.

This chain uses TRBV30 with TRBJ2-3; D might be TRBD2 (5 bases). Germline lookup yields CDR1 GTSNPN and CDR2 SVGIG (reference sequence). The CDR3 runs 14 residues. Trimming shortened V by 4 bases and J by 1 base, and 12 bases separated the two germline ends. The CDR3 loop reads CAWIPLRGTDTQYF. CDR3 coding DNA: TGTGCCTGGATTCCCCTGAGGGGCACAGATACGCAGTATTTT. Variable domain in full (rest from reference TRBV30 and TRBJ2-3): SQTIHQWPATLVQPVGSPLSLECTVEGTSNPNLYWYRQAAGRGLQLLFYSVGIGQISSEVPQNLSASRPQDRQFILSSKKLLLSDSGFYLCAWIPLRGTDTQYFGPGTRLTVL.

V gene TRBV4-2 combines with J gene TRBJ2-2; 10 positions match TRBD2. This CDR3 region has 18 residues. Germline V gene data show CDR1 as LGHNA and CDR2 as YNFKEQ. Trimming took 0 bases from V and 5 from J; bases not matched to a gene: 9. In DNA form, the CDR3 reads TGTGCCAGCAGCCAAGATTTGGGAGGTAGCGGGGGGACCGGGGAGCTGTTTTTT. Its protein product is CASSQDLGGSGGTGELFF.

The rearrangement joins TRBV29-1 to TRBJ1-2; 8 bases align to TRBD1. CDR1 and CDR2 (germline): SQVTM, ANQGSEA. V lost 6 bases and J lost 7; bases outside the gene matches: 4. This CDR3 has 11 amino acids. CDR3 nucleotide sequence: TGCAGCGTCGGGACAGGTCTTGGCTACACCTTC. Translation gives CSVGTGLGYTF.

This clone was found a few times. This chain uses TRBV4-1 with TRBJ1-2; no clear D. The V gene lost 0 bases and the J gene lost 1 base, with 6 bases spanning the gap. Germline V lookup: CDR1 MGHRA, CDR2 YSYEKL. The CDR3 sequence is 14 residues long. The CDR3 region has the DNA TGCGCCAGCAGCCAAGAAGGTGGTAACTATGGCTACACCTTC. This gives the protein CASSQEGGNYGYTF.

This chain connects TRBV5-6 to TRBJ1-2; TRBD1 might be the D (5 bases). The germline gives CDR1 SGHDT, CDR2 YYEEEE. Trimming left V 3 bases short and J 7 bases short, with 13 bases between. The CDR3 loop spans 13 amino acids. CDR3 sequence: CASSSGGLPGYTF. CDR3 in DNA: TGTGCCAGCAGCTCGGGGGGACTCCCTGGCTACACCTTC.

A remark on this clone: In the same sample, other DNA sequences code for this CDR3. The CDR3 loop is CASSPGQGDYGYTF. CDR3 DNA: TGTGCCAGCAGCCCGGGACAGGGAGACTATGGCTACACCTTC. The gene calls are TRBV9 and TRBJ1-2, with 9 positions matching TRBD1. Germline V gene lookup returns CDR1 SGDLS and CDR2 YYNGEE. After removal of 4 bases from V and 3 bases from J, the junction contained 4 bases not matched to a gene. The CDR3 consists of 14 residues.